In its sample, the clone carrying this T cell receptor beta chain was seen many times. This sample was included in a study of neurological immune-mediated disorders. V lost 5 bases to trimming and J lost 3 bases; unmatched junction nucleotides: 15. Germline CDR1 and CDR2: DFQATT and SNEGSKA (reference sequence). CDR3 length: 17 residues. The sorted libraries drew on about a million T cells that were CD4+ or CD8+. TCRdb reprocessed the 5' RACE reads via MiXCR and lists one record per CDR3 protein. Here the sample spans 35,000 to 55,000 distinct CDR3 sequences, about 6% being singletons. Sequencing used CD4+ T cells from blood. V is TRBV20-1 and J is TRBJ2-3; 9 bases map to TRBD2. This sequence originates from a woman between 40 and 50 years old in good health. In DNA, the CDR3 is TGCAGTGCTCTATACACCCGCGGCGGGAGGGAAACAGATACGCAGTATTTT. It codes for CSALYTRGGRETDTQYF.